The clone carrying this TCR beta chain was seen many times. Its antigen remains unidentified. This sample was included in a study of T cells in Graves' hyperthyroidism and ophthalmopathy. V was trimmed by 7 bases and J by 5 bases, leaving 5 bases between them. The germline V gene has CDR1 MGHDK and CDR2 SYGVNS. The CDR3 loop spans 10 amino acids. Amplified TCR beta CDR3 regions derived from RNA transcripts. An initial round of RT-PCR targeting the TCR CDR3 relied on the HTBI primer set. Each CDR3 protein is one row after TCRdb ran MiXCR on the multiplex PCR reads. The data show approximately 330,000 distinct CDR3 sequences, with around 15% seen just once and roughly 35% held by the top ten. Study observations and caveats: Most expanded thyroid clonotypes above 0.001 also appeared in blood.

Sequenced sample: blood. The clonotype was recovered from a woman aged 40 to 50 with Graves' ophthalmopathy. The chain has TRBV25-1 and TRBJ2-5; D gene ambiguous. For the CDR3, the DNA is TGTGCCAGCACCACGGAGACCCAGTACTTC. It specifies CASTTETQYF.